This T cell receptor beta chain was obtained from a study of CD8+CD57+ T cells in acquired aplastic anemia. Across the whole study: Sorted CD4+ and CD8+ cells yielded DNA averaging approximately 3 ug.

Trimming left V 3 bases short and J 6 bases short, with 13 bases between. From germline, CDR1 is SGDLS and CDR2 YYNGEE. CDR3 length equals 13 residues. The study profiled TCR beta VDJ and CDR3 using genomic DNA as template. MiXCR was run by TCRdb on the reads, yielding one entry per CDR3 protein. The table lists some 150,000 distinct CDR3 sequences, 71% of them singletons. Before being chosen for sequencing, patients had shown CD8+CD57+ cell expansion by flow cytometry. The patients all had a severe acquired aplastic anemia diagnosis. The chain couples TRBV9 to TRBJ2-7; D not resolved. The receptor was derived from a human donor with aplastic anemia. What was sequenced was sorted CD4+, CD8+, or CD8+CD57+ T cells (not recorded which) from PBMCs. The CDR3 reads CASSEALLGEQYF. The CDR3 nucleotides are TGTGCCAGCAGCGAGGCCCTCTTGGGCGAGCAGTACTTC.